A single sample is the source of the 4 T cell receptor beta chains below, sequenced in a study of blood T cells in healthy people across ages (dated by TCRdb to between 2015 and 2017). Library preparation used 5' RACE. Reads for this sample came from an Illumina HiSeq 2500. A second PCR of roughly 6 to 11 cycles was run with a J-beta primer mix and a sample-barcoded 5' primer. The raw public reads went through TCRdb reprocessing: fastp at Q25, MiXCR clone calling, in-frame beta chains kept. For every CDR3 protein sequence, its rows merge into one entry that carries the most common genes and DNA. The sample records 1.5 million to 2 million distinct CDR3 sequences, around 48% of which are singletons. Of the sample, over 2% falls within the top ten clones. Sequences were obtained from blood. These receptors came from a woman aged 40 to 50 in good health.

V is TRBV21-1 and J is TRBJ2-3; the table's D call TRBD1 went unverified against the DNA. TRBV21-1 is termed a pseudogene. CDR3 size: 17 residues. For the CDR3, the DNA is TGTGCCAGCAGCAAAGGGACTGGGGTAAAAAACACAGATACGCAGTATTTT. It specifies CASSKGTGVKNTDTQYF.

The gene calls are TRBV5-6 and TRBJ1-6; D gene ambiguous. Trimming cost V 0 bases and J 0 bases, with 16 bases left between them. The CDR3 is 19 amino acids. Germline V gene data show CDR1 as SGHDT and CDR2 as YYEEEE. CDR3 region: CASSLGTLTGSSYNSPLHF. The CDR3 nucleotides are TGTGCCAGCAGCTTGGGAACTCTAACGGGAAGCTCCTATAATTCACCCCTCCACTTT.

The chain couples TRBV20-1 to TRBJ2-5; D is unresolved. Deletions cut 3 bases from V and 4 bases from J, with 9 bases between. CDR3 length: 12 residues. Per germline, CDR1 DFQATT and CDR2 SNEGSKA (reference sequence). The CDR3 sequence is CSARSTGETQYF. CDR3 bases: TGCAGTGCTAGGTCGACGGGAGAGACCCAGTACTTC.

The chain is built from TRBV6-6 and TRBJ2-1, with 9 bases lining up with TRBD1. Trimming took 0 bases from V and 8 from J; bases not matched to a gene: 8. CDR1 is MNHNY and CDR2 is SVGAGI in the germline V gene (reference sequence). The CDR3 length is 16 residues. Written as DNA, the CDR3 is TGTGCCAGCAGTTACTCCTTCGGACAGGGGAGGGATGAGCAGTTCTTC. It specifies CASSYSFGQGRDEQFF.